This paragraph covers one T cell receptor beta chain sequence. The data derive from a study of blood T cell repertoires in COVID-19. Study-level background: Spain, Italy and the United States supplied samples that represented acute and convalescent COVID-19.

Repertoires were generated with immunoSEQ multiplex PCR, while TCRdb's copy carries only in-frame clones and drops some. The table lists some 89,000 clones, about 92% of them singletons. The CDR3 sequence is 14 residues long. Germline V gives CDR1 MGHDK, CDR2 SYGVNS. The germline V and J ends were trimmed by 7 bases and 4 bases, with 16 bases remaining between them. The TCR comes from a man over 45 with acute or convalescent COVID-19. J is TRBJ1-1 and V is TRBV25-1; D is perhaps TRBD1 (6 bases). The source material was peripheral blood. CDR3 in amino acids: CASTANRAATEAFF. CDR3 in DNA: TGTGCCAGCACCGCTAACAGGGCTGCCACTGAAGCTTTCTTT.